This paragraph reports one T cell receptor beta chain. No cognate antigen has been identified for it. No base qualities exist here, and no much larger clone lies one base off it. These data belong to a study of T cell changes during pregnancy in multiple sclerosis (dated by TCRdb to the late 2010s). Background for the entire study: Changes in the T cell repertoire over the course of pregnancy were examined in this study in women with multiple sclerosis.

The library was obtained by the immunoSEQ multiplex PCR assay. TCRdb carries this immuneACCESS record with in-frame sequences only. Its versions omit some clonotypes, under half of them owing to an unresolved V gene in the studies checked, with the rest unexplained. This sample gives about 24,000 clones in total; around 90% of them show up just once. The top ten clonotypes cover around 0.7% of the sample. V is pared back by 5 bases and J by 6 bases, with 7 bases lying between the germline termini. The germline V gene sets CDR1 to SNHLY and CDR2 to FYNNEI. Counted from cysteine to phenylalanine, this CDR3 has 12 amino acids. The read is trimmed to its CDR3 DNA, 36 bases read in frame from base 1.

The V and J genes are TRBV2 and TRBJ2-2; the D gene is possibly TRBD2, with 6 bases matching. Material: CD4+ T cells from peripheral blood mononuclear cells, obtained in the first trimester of pregnancy. This receptor was identified in a female donor in good health, enrolled as a control in a pregnancy study. The CDR3 region reads CASSRLAGELFF. The sequenced DNA is TGTGCCAGCAGTCGACTAGCCGGGGAGCTGTTTTTT.